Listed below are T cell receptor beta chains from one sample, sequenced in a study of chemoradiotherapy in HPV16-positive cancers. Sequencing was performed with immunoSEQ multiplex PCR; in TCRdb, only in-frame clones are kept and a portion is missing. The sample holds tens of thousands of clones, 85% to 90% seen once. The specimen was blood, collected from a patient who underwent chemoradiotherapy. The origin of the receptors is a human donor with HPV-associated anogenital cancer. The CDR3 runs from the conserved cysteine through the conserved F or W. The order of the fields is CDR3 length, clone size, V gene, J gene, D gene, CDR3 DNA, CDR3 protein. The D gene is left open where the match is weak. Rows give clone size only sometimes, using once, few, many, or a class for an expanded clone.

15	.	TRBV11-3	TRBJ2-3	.	TGTGCCAGCAGCTTAAATAGCGACCACACAGATACGCAGTATTTT	CASSLNSDHTDTQYF
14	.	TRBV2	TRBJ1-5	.	TGTGCCAGCAGTGATGGGCAGTTCAATCAGCCCCAGCATTTT	CASSDGQFNQPQHF
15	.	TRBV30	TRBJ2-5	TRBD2	TGTGCCGGGAACCGACTAGCGGGGGACCAAGAGACCCAGTACTTC	CAGNRLAGDQETQYF
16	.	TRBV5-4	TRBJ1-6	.	TGTGCCAGCAGCTTGGTAGGGGCCACCTATAATTCACCCCTCCACTTT	CASSLVGATYNSPLHF
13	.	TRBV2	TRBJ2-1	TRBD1	TGTGCCAGCACCACAGGGGTCTTCAATGAGCAGTTCTTC	CASTTGVFNEQFF
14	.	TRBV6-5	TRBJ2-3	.	TGTGCCAGCAGTTTAAGGGGATCGCAGGATACGCAGTATTTT	CASSLRGSQDTQYF
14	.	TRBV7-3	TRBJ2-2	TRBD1	TGTGCCAGCAGCTTAGGGACAGGGACCGGGGAGCTGTTTTTT	CASSLGTGTGELFF
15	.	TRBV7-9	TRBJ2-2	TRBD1	TGTGCCAGCAGCTCGAGGACAGGGGGCATCGGGGAGCTGTTTTTT	CASSSRTGGIGELFF
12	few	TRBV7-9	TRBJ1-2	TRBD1	TGTGCCAGCAACCCGACAGGGAATGGCTACACCTTC	CASNPTGNGYTF
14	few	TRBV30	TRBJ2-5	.	TGTGCCTGGAGTGCGAGGGGTATTAGGGAGACCCAGTACTTC	CAWSARGIRETQYF
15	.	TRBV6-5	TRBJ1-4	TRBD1	TGTGCCAGCAGTTACACAGGGGGAATTAATGAAAAACTGTTTTTT	CASSYTGGINEKLFF
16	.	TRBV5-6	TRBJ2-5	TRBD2	TGTGCCAGCCTCTCGGTGGGTAGCGGGAGTTCTGAGACCCAGTACTTC	CASLSVGSGSSETQYF
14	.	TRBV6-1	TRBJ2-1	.	TGTGCCACAACTGAAAGCCCGGGGGTCAATGAGCAGTTCTTC	CATTESPGVNEQFF
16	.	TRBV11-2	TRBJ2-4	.	TGTGCCAGCAGCTTAGCTGGCGGTCTAGCCAAAAACATTCAGTACTTC	CASSLAGGLAKNIQYF
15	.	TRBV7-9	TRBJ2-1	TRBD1	TGTGCCAGCAGCTTCGTGACAGGGAAATACAATGAGCAGTTCTTC	CASSFVTGKYNEQFF
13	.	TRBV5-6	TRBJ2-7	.	TGTGCCAGCAGCTTGGACAGATACTACGAGCAGTACTTC	CASSLDRYYEQYF
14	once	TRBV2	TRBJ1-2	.	TGTGCCAGCAGTGAATGGGGACGGGGCTATGGCTACACCTTC	CASSEWGRGYGYTF
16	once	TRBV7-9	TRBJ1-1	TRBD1	TGTGCCAGCAGCCTAGGGGGGACAGCCTCGAACACTGAAGCTTTCTTT	CASSLGGTASNTEAFF
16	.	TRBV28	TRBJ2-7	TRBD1	TGTGCCAGCAGTTTGTGGGTGGGACAGAGGGCTGAAGAGCAGTACTTC	CASSLWVGQRAEEQYF
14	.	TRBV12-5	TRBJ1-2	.	TGTGCTAGTGGTTTGACTCCGGACAGCTATGGCTACACCTTC	CASGLTPDSYGYTF
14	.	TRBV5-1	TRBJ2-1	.	TGCGCCAGCGGGCTGTTCCGGGCAGGGGATGAGCAGTTCTTC	CASGLFRAGDEQFF
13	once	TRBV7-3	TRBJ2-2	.	TGTGCCAGCAGCTCCTACAGGGAAGGGGAGCTGTTTTTT	CASSSYREGELFF
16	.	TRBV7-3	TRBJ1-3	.	TGTGCCAGCAGCTTACATGCCGGAGGGACTGGAAACACCATATATTTT	CASSLHAGGTGNTIYF
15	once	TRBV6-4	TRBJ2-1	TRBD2	TGTGCCAGCGTGGCCAAGGGAGGGTCCGCGGATGAGCAGTTCTTC	CASVAKGGSADEQFF
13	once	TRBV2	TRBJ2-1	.	TGTGCCAGCAGTGCCCGACGGGACGATGAGCAGTTCTTC	CASSARRDDEQFF
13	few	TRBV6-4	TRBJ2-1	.	TGTGCCAGCAGTGAGGGGGCTTACAATGAGCAGTTCTTC	CASSEGAYNEQFF
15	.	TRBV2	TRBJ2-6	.	TGTGCCAGCAGCGGGACTCACTCTGGGGCCAACGTCCTGACTTTC	CASSGTHSGANVLTF
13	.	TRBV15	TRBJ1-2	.	TGTGCCACACGAACAGGGAACAACTATGGCTACACCTTC	CATRTGNNYGYTF
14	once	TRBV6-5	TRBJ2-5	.	TGTGCCAGCAGTATTGGGGTCCTGGGTGGGACCCAGTACTTC	CASSIGVLGGTQYF
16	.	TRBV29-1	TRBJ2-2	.	TGCAGCGTTGAAATTGGCCCGACCAAGAACACCGGGGAGCTGTTTTTT	CSVEIGPTKNTGELFF
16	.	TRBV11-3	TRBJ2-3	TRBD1	TGTGCCAGCAGCTTAGATGGGACAGGGAGCACAGATACGCAGTATTTT	CASSLDGTGSTDTQYF
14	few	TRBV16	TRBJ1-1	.	TGTGCCAGCAGCCAATCGAAAGGGGACACTGAAGCTTTCTTT	CASSQSKGDTEAFF
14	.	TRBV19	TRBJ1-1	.	TGTGCCAGTCACAGGGCCGGAACGAACACTGAAGCTTTCTTT	CASHRAGTNTEAFF
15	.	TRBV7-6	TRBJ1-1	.	TGTGCCAGCAGCCCTTACACGGGGATGAACACTGAAGCTTTCTTT	CASSPYTGMNTEAFF
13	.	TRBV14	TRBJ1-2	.	TGTGCCAGCAGCCTCGGGCCACACTATGGCTACACCTTC	CASSLGPHYGYTF
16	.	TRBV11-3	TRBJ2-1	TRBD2	TGTGCCAGCAGCTCCTCGGGGGGTACCTCCTACAATGAGCAGTTCTTC	CASSSSGGTSYNEQFF
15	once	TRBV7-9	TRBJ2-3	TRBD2	TGTGCCAGCAGCTTAACTAGCGGGGGCACAGATACGCAGTATTTT	CASSLTSGGTDTQYF
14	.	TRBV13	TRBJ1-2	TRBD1	TGTGCCAGCAGCATCGGACAGGTCGACTATGGCTACACCTTC	CASSIGQVDYGYTF
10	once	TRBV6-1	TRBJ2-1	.	TGTGCCAGCAGTTGGAATGAGCAGTTCTTC	CASSWNEQFF
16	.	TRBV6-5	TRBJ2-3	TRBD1	TGTGCCAGCAGTTACTCCGACAGGGTGAGCACAGATACGCAGTATTTT	CASSYSDRVSTDTQYF
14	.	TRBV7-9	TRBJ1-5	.	TGTGCCAGCAGCCCGCCGGACGCCGATCAGCCCCAGCATTTT	CASSPPDADQPQHF
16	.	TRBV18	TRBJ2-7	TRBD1	TGTGCCAGCTCATCGCAGACAGGGTTCTTCTCCTACGAGCAGTACTTC	CASSSQTGFFSYEQYF
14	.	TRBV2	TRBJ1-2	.	TGTGCCAGCAGTGTTTTTCTCGGAGACTATGGCTACACCTTC	CASSVFLGDYGYTF
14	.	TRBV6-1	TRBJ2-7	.	TGTGCCAGCCCCGGGCCAAGGAATTCCTACGAGCAGTACTTC	CASPGPRNSYEQYF
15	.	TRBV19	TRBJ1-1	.	TGTGCCAGTAGTGCCCTGGAGGGCGGGGGTACTGAAGCTTTCTTT	CASSALEGGGTEAFF
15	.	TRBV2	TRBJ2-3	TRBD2	TGTGCCAGCAGTCTGGGACTAGCGGGGGCAGATACGCAGTATTTT	CASSLGLAGADTQYF
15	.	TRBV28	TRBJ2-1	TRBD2	TGTGCCAGTCTAGCGGACCTTGGATTATACAATGAGCAGTTCTTC	CASLADLGLYNEQFF
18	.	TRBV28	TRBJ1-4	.	TGTGCCAGCAGTTCGATCTGGCAGAAAAATGCAACTAATGAAAAACTGTTTTTT	CASSSIWQKNATNEKLFF
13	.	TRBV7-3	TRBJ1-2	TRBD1	TGTGCCAGCAGGGCGACCGACAGGGGAGGCTACACCTTC	CASRATDRGGYTF
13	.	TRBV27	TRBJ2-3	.	TGTGCCAGCAGTTTAGGGGGGGGGACAGAGGAGTATTTT	CASSLGGGTEEYF
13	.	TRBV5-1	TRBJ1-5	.	TGCGCCAGCAGCGCGGGTCTGGACCAGCCCCAGCATTTT	CASSAGLDQPQHF
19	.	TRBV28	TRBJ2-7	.	TGTGCCAGCACAAATCCCTCATGGGGGGGACACCGGTACTCCTACGAGCAGTACTTC	CASTNPSWGGHRYSYEQYF
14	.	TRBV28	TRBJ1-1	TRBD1	TGTGCCAGCAGCCAGGACAGGGGATACACTGAAGCTTTCTTT	CASSQDRGYTEAFF
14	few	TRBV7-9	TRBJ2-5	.	TGTGCCAGCAGCGGGCCGGAAGGGGGAGAGACCCAGTACTTC	CASSGPEGGETQYF
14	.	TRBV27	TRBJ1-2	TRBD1	TGTGCCAGCAGTCCACAGGGGGGAGTCTATGGCTACACCTTC	CASSPQGGVYGYTF